The sequence of this T cell receptor (beta chain) was determined in a study of blood T cell repertoires in COVID-19. This CDR3 region has 16 residues. Germline CDR1 and CDR2: WSHSY and SAAADI. V lost 4 bases and J 5 bases, leaving 21 bases between the germline ends. Method: immunoSEQ multiplex PCR; TCRdb's copy keeps in-frame clones and lacks some. The sample lists 90,000 to 120,000 clones, under 95% occurring once. The rearrangement links TRBV10-2 to TRBJ2-7, with a tentative D call TRBD1 (6 bases). This clonotype was obtained from a woman in her twenties or thirties with acute or convalescent COVID-19. Sequenced: peripheral blood. Written as DNA, the CDR3 is TGCGCCAGCAGTGCATTCCCCAACAGGGTAGGGCACGAGCAGTACTTC. Its translation: CASSAFPNRVGHEQYF.